These T cell receptor beta chains were read from a single sample in a study of CD4 T cells in relation to SARS-CoV-2 and coronaviruses. Only in-frame clones appear in the TCRdb table, and some are missing; sequencing was by immunoSEQ multiplex PCR. Of 14,000 or so clones listed, around four fifths were seen once; the top ten hold around 18%. Their specific antigens are unknown. The sample comprised CD4+ T cells from PBMCs, cultured in vitro. These receptors were obtained from a human donor in good health. Each CDR3 is given with its conserved first and last residue. D genes are given only for firm matches. The size field is filled for only some rows; it gives once, few, many or a size class.

size	V	D	J	CDR3	DNA
.	TRBV3-1/TRBV3-2	TRBD1	TRBJ1-2	CASSQVEGAVSYTF	TGTGCCAGCAGCCAAGTTGAGGGGGCGGTTTCCTACACCTTC
once	TRBV6-4	TRBD1	TRBJ1-1	CASSVDRGAEAFF	TGTGCCAGCAGTGTTGACAGGGGCGCTGAAGCTTTCTTT
.	TRBV7-3	.	TRBJ2-1	CASSQMGGSYNEQFF	TGTGCCAGCAGTCAAATGGGGGGCTCCTACAATGAGCAGTTCTTC
few	TRBV25-1	TRBD1	TRBJ2-3	CASQDDRGHADTQYF	TGTGCCAGCCAAGATGACAGGGGGCACGCAGATACGCAGTATTTT
.	TRBV12-1	.	TRBJ1-5	CASPGSQGFIGNQPQHF	TGTGCCAGCCCCGGGTCTCAGGGGTTTATAGGCAATCAGCCCCAGCATTTT
.	TRBV14	.	TRBJ2-5	CASSQGGTRQETQYF	TGTGCCAGCAGCCAAGGGGGGACTCGACAAGAGACCCAGTACTTC
.	TRBV14	.	TRBJ1-4	CASSTLGAAEKLFF	TGTGCCAGCAGCACCCTCGGGGCAGCGGAAAAACTGTTTTTT
.	TRBV28	.	TRBJ2-2	CASRKPAGELFF	TGTGCCAGCAGGAAACCGGCCGGGGAGCTGTTTTTT
.	TRBV10-3	TRBD2	TRBJ2-7	CAISDSSGSYEQYF	TGTGCCATCAGTGACTCTAGCGGGAGTTACGAGCAGTACTTC
.	TRBV3-1/TRBV3-2	.	TRBJ2-5	CASSQNGGRETQYF	TGTGCCAGCAGCCAAAACGGTGGTCGAGAGACCCAGTACTTC